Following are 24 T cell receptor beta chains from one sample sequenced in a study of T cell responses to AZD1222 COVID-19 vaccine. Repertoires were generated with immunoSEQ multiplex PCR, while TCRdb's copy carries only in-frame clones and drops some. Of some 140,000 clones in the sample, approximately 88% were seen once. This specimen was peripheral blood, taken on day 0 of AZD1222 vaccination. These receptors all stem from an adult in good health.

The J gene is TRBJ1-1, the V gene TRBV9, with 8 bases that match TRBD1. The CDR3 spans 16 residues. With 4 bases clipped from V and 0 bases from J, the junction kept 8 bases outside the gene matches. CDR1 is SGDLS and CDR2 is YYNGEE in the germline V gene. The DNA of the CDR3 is TGTGCCAGCAGCCCCACGACAGGGGCCATGAACACTGAAGCTTTCTTT. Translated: CASSPTTGAMNTEAFF.

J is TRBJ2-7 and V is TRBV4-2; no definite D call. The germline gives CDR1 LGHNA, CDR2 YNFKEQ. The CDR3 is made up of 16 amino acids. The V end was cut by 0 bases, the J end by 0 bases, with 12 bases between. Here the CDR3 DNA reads TGTGCCAGCAGCCAAGAAGGCGGTGGGGTCTCCTACGAGCAGTACTTC. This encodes CASSQEGGGVSYEQYF.

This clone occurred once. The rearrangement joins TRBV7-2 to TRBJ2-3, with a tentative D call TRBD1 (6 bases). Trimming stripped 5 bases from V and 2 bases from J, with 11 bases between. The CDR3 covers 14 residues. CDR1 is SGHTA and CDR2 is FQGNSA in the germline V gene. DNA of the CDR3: TGTGCCAGCAGCCGTCAGGGGCCCACAGATACGCAGTATTTT. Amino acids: CASSRQGPTDTQYF. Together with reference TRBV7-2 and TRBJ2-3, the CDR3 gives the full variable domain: GAGVSQSPSNKVTEKGKDVELRCDPISGHTALYWYRQSLGQGLEFLIYFQGNSAPDKSGLPSDRFSAERTGGSVSTLTIQRTQQEDSAVYLCASSRQGPTDTQYFGPGTRLTVL.

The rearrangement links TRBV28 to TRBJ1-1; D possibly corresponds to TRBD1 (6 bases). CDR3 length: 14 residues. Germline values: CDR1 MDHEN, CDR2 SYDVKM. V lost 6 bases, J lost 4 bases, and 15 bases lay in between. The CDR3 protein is CASSRAGDITEAFF. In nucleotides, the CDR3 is TGTGCCAGCAGCCGGGCAGGGGATATCACTGAAGCTTTCTTT. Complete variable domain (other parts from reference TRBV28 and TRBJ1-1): DVKVTQSSRYLVKRTGEKVFLECVQDMDHENMFWYRQDPGLGLRLIYFSYDVKMKEKGDIPEGYSVSREKKERFSLILESASTNQTSMYLCASSRAGDITEAFFGQGTRLTVV.

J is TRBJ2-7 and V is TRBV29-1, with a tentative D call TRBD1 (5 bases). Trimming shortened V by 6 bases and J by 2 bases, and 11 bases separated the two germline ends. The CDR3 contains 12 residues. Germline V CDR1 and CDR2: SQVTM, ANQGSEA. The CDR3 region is CSVRTNTYEQYF. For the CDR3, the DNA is TGCAGCGTAAGGACAAATACCTACGAGCAGTACTTC.

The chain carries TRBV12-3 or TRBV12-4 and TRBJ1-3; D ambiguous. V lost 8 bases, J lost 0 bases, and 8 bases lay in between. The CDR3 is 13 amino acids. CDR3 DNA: TGTGCCAGCTGTCATGCCTCTGGAAACACCATATATTTT. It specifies CASCHASGNTIYF.

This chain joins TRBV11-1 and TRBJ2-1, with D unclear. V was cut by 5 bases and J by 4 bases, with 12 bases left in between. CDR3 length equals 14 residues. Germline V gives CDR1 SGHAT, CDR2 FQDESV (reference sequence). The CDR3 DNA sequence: TGTGCCAGCAGCCCCCAGTTCGGATACAATGAGCAGTTCTTC. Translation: CASSPQFGYNEQFF.

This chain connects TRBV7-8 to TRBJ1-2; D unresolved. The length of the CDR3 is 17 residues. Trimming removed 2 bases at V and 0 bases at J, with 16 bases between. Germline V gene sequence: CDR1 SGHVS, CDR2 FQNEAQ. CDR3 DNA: TGTGCCAGCAGCTTAATTCAGGCGCCCCTAGCTAACTATGGCTACACCTTC. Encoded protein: CASSLIQAPLANYGYTF.

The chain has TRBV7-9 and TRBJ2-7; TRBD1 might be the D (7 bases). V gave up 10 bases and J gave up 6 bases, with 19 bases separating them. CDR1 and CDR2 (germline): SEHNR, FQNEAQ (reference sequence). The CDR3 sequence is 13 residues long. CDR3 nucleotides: TGTGCCACCACCCCAGGGGGAGGCGTCGAGCAGTACTTC. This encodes CATTPGGGVEQYF.

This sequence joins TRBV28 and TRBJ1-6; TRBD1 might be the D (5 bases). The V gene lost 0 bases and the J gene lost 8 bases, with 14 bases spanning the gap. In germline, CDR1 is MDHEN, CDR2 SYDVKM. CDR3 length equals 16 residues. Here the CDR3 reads CASSLWAGRKDSPLHF. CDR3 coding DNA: TGTGCCAGCAGTTTATGGGCGGGGCGCAAGGATTCACCCCTCCACTTT.

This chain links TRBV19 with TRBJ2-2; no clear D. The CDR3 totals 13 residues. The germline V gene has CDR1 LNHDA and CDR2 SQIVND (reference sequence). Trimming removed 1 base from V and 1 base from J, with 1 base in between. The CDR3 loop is CASSIGNTGELFF. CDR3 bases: TGTGCCAGTAGTATAGGGAACACCGGGGAGCTGTTTTTT.

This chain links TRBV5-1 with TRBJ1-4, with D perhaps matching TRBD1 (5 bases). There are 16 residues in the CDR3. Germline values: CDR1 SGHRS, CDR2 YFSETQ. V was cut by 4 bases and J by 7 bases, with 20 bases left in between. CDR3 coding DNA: TGCGCCAGCAGCCACCAGGGTTCGGGGGTTAGTGAAAAACTGTTTTTT. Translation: CASSHQGSGVSEKLFF.

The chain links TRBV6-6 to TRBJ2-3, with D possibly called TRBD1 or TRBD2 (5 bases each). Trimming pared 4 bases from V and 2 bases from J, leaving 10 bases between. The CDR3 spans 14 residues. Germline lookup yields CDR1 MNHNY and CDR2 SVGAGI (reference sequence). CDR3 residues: CASSSGTLTDTQYF. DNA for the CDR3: TGTGCCAGCAGTTCCGGGACCCTCACAGATACGCAGTATTTT.

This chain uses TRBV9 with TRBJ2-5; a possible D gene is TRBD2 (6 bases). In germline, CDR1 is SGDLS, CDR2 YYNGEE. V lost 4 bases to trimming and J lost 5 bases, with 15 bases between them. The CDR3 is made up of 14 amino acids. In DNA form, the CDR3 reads TGTGCCAGCAGCCCCCGACCAGGAGGGGAGACCCAGTACTTC. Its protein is CASSPRPGGETQYF.

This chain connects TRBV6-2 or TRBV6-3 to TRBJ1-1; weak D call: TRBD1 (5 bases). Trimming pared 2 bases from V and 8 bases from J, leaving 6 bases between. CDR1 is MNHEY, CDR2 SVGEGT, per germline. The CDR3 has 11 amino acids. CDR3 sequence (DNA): TGTGCCAGCAGTTACGGGACGGAAGCTTTCTTT. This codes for CASSYGTEAFF.

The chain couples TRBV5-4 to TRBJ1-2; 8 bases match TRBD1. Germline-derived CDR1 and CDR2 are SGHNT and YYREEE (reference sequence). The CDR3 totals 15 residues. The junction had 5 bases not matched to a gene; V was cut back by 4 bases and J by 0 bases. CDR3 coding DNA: TGTGCCAGCAGCCCGGAGGGACAGGCTAACTATGGCTACACCTTC. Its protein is CASSPEGQANYGYTF.

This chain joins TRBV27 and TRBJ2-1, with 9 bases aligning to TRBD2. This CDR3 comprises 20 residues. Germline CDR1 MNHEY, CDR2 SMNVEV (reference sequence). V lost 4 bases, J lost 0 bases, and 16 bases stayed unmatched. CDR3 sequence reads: CASSSYPARSGGISYNEQFF. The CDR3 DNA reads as TGTGCCAGCAGTTCTTACCCCGCCAGGAGCGGGGGGATCTCCTACAATGAGCAGTTCTTC.

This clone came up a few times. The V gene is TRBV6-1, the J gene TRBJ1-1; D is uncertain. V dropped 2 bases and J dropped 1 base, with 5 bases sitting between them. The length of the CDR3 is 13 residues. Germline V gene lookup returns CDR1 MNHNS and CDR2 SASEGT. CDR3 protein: CASSEKQNTEAFF. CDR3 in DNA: TGTGCCAGCAGTGAAAAGCAGAACACTGAAGCTTTCTTT.

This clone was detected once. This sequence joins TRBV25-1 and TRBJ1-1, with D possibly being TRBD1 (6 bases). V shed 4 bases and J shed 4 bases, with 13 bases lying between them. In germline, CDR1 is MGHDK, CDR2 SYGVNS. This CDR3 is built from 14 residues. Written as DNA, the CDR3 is TGTGCCAGCAGTGGACAGGTGACTGGCACTGAAGCTTTCTTT. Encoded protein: CASSGQVTGTEAFF.

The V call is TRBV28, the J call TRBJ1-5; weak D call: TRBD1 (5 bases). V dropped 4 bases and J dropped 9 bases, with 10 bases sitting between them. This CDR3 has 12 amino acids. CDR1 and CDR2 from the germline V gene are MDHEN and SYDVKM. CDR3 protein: CASSYSGRPQHF. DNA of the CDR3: TGTGCCAGCAGTTACTCAGGGCGGCCCCAGCATTTT.

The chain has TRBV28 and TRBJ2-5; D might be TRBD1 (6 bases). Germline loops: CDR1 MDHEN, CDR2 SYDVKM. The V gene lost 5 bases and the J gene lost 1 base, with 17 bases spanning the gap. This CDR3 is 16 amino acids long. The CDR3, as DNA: TGTGCCAGCAGTCGTAGGGGGTGGGCAGGCCAAGAGACCCAGTACTTC. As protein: CASSRRGWAGQETQYF.

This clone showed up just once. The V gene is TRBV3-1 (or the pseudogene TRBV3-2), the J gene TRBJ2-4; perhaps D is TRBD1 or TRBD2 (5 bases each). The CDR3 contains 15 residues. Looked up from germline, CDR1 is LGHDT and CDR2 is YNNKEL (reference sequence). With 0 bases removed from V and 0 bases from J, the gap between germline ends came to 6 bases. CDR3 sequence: CASSQDGTAKNIQYF. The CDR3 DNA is TGTGCCAGCAGCCAAGATGGGACAGCCAAAAACATTCAGTACTTC.

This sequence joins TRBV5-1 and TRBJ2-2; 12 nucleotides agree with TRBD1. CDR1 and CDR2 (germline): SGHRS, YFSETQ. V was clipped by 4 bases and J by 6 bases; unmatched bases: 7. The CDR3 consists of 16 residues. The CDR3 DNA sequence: TGCGCCAGCAGCCCATCCGGGACAGGGGGCGCCGGGGAGCTGTTTTTT. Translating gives CASSPSGTGGAGELFF.

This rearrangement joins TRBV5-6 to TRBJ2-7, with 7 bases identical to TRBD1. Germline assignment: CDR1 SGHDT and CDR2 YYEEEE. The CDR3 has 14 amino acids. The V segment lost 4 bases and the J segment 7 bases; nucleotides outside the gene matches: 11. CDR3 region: CASSPWDSYEEQYF. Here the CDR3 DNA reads TGTGCCAGCAGCCCCTGGGACAGCTATGAGGAGCAGTACTTC.